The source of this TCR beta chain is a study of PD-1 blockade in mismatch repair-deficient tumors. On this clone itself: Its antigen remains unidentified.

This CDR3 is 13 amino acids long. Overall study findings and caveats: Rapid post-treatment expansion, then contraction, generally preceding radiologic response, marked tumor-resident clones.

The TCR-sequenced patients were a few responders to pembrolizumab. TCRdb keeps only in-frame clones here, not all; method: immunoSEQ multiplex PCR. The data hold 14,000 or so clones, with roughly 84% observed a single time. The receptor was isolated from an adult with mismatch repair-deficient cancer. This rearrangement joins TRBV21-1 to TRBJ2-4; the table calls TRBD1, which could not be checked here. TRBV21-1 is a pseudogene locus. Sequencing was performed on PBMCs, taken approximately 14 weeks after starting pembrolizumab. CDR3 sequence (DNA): TGTGCCAGCAGCAAAACAGAGAAAAACATTCAGTACTTC. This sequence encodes CASSKTEKNIQYF.